Shown below are 20 T cell receptor beta chains from a single sample sequenced in a study of blood T cell repertoires in COVID-19. The table came from immunoSEQ multiplex PCR; TCRdb's copy has only in-frame clones and leaves some out. The sample lists about 130,000 clones; 75% to 90% were seen once. Sequencing was performed on PBMCs or T cells enriched from blood (not recorded which). These receptors were obtained from a woman aged 45 to 65 who had recovered from COVID-19.

This chain connects TRBV19 to TRBJ1-4, with a tentative D call TRBD1 (5 bases). The V gene's germline CDR1 is LNHDA and CDR2 SQIVND (reference sequence). The CDR3 loop spans 16 amino acids. Trimming took off 2 bases at V and 15 bases at J, with 25 bases between the two ends. The CDR3 DNA follows: TGTGCCAGTAGTATACTCGCCGGGACTATATTAAGCCCTATGTTTTTT. Translated, it gives CASSILAGTILSPMFF. Full variable domain (missing parts from reference TRBV19 and TRBJ1-4): DGGITQSPKYLFRKEGQNVTLSCEQNLNHDAMYWYRQDPGQGLRLIYYSQIVNDFQKGDIAEGYSVSREKKESFPLTVTSAQKNPTAFYLCASSILAGTILSPMFFGSGTQLSVL.

J is TRBJ1-1 and V is TRBV10-3; maybe TRBD1 (5 bases). The CDR3 covers 11 residues. CDR1 is ENHRY, CDR2 SYGVKD, per germline. V lost 6 bases and J lost 7, with 9 bases in between. CDR3 DNA: TGTGCCATCAGGAAGGACAATGAAGCTTTCTTT. It specifies CAIRKDNEAFF.

This chain links TRBV6-5 with TRBJ2-3; 7 bases line up with TRBD1. The CDR3 totals 15 residues. V gave up 2 bases and J gave up 2 bases; unmatched junction bases: 4. Germline V gene sequence: CDR1 MNHEY, CDR2 SVGAGI. The CDR3 region is CASSYGDSLTDTQYF. The CDR3, as DNA: TGTGCCAGCAGTTACGGGGACAGCCTCACAGATACGCAGTATTTT.

This clone was detected only once. The rearrangement links TRBV3-1 (or the pseudogene TRBV3-2) to TRBJ2-3, with TRBD2 matching 10 bases. V lost 1 base and J lost 3; bases outside the gene matches: 1. The CDR3 runs 15 residues. The V gene's germline CDR1 is LGHDT and CDR2 YNNKEL (reference sequence). CDR3 sequence: CASSQGTSGTDTQYF. CDR3 bases: TGTGCCAGCAGCCAAGGGACTAGCGGTACAGATACGCAGTATTTT.

The chain combines TRBV7-8 with TRBJ1-2, with a possible D match to TRBD1 (6 bases). The CDR3 sequence is 15 residues long. V dropped 5 bases and J dropped 6 bases, with 19 bases sitting between them. Germline V lookup: CDR1 SGHVS, CDR2 FQNEAQ. The CDR3 sequence: CASSPGRGALNGYTF. CDR3 nucleotides: TGTGCCAGCAGCCCCGGCCGGGGGGCATTAAATGGCTACACCTTC.

The chain combines TRBV7-2 with TRBJ2-5, with 8 bases matching TRBD2. V lost 0 bases, J lost 0 bases, and 3 bases stayed unmatched. The length of the CDR3 is 16 residues. Germline V gene sequence: CDR1 SGHTA, CDR2 FQGNSA. The CDR3 loop reads CASSLAGTRYQETQYF. DNA of the CDR3: TGTGCCAGCAGCTTAGCGGGGACTAGGTACCAAGAGACCCAGTACTTC.

The rearrangement uses TRBV5-4 and TRBJ1-4; the D is unclear. The ends were cut back, 3 bases at V and 0 bases at J, with 9 bases in the middle. Germline CDR1 and CDR2: SGHNT and YYREEE (reference sequence). The CDR3 loop spans 15 amino acids. The CDR3 loop is CASSSGGTTNEKLFF. The CDR3 DNA sequence: TGTGCCAGCAGCTCGGGAGGAACAACTAATGAAAAACTGTTTTTT.

The chain recombines TRBV10-3 with TRBJ2-7; D perhaps matches TRBD2 (6 bases). This CDR3 contains 14 residues. Deletions cut 6 bases from V and 3 bases from J, with 15 bases between. Germline values: CDR1 ENHRY, CDR2 SYGVKD. This CDR3 reads CAIRGGGVLYEQYF. For the CDR3, the DNA is TGTGCCATCAGGGGAGGTGGTGTCCTCTACGAGCAGTACTTC.

The rearrangement links TRBV19 to TRBJ1-2, with 7 bases matching TRBD1. The CDR3 has 16 residues. Trimming cost V 2 bases and J 8 bases; bases outside gene matches: 14. Germline CDR1 LNHDA, CDR2 SQIVND (reference sequence). In DNA, the CDR3 is TGTGCCAGTAGTATACCCGGGCAGGGGGATTATCGGGGCTACACCTTC. It is translated as CASSIPGQGDYRGYTF.

The chain couples TRBV29-1 to TRBJ1-1; D gene unclear. The germline gives CDR1 SQVTM, CDR2 ANQGSEA. The CDR3 is 13 residues long. The V end lost 4 bases, the J end lost 1 base, and 10 bases lay between the germline ends. For the CDR3, the DNA is TGCAGCGTTGCTCCGGGGTGGAACACTGAAGCTTTCTTT. Protein product: CSVAPGWNTEAFF.

The chain has TRBV4-1 and TRBJ2-7; 7 nucleotides agree with TRBD1. The CDR3 totals 13 residues. Germline CDR1 is MGHRA and CDR2 is YSYEKL. Trimming cost V 4 bases and J 3 bases; bases outside gene matches: 3. The CDR3 DNA reads as TGCGCCAGCAGCCGGGACAGCGACTACGAGCAGTACTTC. Amino acids: CASSRDSDYEQYF.

This chain connects TRBV5-8 to TRBJ2-7; D might be TRBD2 (7 bases). CDR1 is SGHTS, CDR2 YDEGEE, per germline. The CDR3 has 12 amino acids. V lost 7 bases and J lost 4, with 12 bases in between. The CDR3 DNA sequence: TGTGCCAGCGCTCGGGGGGCGTACGAGCAGTACTTC. This sequence encodes CASARGAYEQYF.

This rearrangement joins TRBV7-6 to TRBJ1-2; 9 positions agree with TRBD1. The V gene's germline CDR1 is SGHVS and CDR2 FNYEAQ. This CDR3 comprises 14 residues. V lost 5 bases to trimming and J lost 4 bases; unmatched junction nucleotides: 5. CDR3 in DNA: TGTGCCAGCAGCACTGGACAGGGGATCTATGGCTACACCTTC. This translates into CASSTGQGIYGYTF.

V gene TRBV5-1 combines with J gene TRBJ2-1, with 13 bases matching TRBD2. The germline V gene encodes CDR1 SGHRS and CDR2 YFSETQ. Trimming took 2 bases from V and 7 from J; bases not matched to a gene: 3. The CDR3 sequence is 15 residues long. CDR3 in amino acids: CASSLPGLAGNEQFF. CDR3 DNA sequence: TGCGCCAGCAGCTTACCGGGACTAGCGGGAAATGAGCAGTTCTTC.

The CDR3 spells CASSPSRNTGELFF. CDR3 coding DNA: TGTGCCAGCAGTCCTAGCCGGAACACCGGGGAGCTGTTTTTT. The chain carries TRBV7-9 and TRBJ2-2; TRBD2 might be the D (5 bases). V was trimmed by 6 bases and J by 1 base, leaving 9 bases between them. The CDR3 totals 14 residues. The germline V gene encodes CDR1 SEHNR and CDR2 FQNEAQ (reference sequence).

V and J are TRBV24-1 and TRBJ2-3; TRBD2 matches 7 bases. This CDR3 contains 17 residues. Per the germline V gene, CDR1 is KGHDR and CDR2 is SFDVKD. V shed 2 bases, J shed 0 bases, and the junction held 7 bases outside the gene matches. DNA of the CDR3: TGTGCCACCAGTGATTGGGGAGCGGGGTCTAGCACAGATACGCAGTATTTT. Translating gives CATSDWGAGSSTDTQYF.

The CDR3 region is CASSLSGQGGNTEAFF. DNA of the CDR3: TGTGCCAGCAGTTTATCGGGACAGGGGGGGAACACTGAAGCTTTCTTT. The V and J genes are TRBV27 and TRBJ1-1; 11 nucleotides line up with TRBD1. Germline loops: CDR1 MNHEY, CDR2 SMNVEV (reference sequence). CDR3 length: 16 amino acids. The V gene end was trimmed by 0 bases and the J gene end by 1 base; junction bases not matched to a gene: 1.

The V call is TRBV24-1, the J call TRBJ1-1; D gene ambiguous. The germline CDR1 and CDR2 sequences are KGHDR and SFDVKD. The ends were cut back, 4 bases at V and 1 base at J, with 12 bases in the middle. The CDR3 is made up of 15 amino acids. The CDR3 is CATSERGSRNTEAFF. CDR3 nucleotides: TGTGCCACCAGTGAGCGAGGTTCGAGGAACACTGAAGCTTTCTTT.

This chain joins TRBV11-3 and TRBJ2-2, with 8 bases lining up with TRBD2. J was trimmed by 4 bases and V by 0 bases; bases with no gene match: 4. The CDR3 is 16 amino acids. CDR1 is SGHNT, CDR2 YENEEA, per germline. CDR3 DNA: TGTGCCAGCAGCTTAGATCGACTAGCGCTCACCGGGGAGCTGTTTTTT. Translation gives CASSLDRLALTGELFF.

V usage is TRBV7-9 and J usage is TRBJ2-5, with 7 bases matching TRBD2. Per germline, CDR1 SEHNR and CDR2 FQNEAQ (reference sequence). Losses at the gene ends were 4 bases for V and 3 bases for J; bases not matched to a gene: 2. The CDR3 is 13 amino acids. The CDR3 DNA sequence: TGTGCCAGCAGCTGGGCGGGGGAAGAGACCCAGTACTTC. Amino acid sequence: CASSWAGEETQYF.